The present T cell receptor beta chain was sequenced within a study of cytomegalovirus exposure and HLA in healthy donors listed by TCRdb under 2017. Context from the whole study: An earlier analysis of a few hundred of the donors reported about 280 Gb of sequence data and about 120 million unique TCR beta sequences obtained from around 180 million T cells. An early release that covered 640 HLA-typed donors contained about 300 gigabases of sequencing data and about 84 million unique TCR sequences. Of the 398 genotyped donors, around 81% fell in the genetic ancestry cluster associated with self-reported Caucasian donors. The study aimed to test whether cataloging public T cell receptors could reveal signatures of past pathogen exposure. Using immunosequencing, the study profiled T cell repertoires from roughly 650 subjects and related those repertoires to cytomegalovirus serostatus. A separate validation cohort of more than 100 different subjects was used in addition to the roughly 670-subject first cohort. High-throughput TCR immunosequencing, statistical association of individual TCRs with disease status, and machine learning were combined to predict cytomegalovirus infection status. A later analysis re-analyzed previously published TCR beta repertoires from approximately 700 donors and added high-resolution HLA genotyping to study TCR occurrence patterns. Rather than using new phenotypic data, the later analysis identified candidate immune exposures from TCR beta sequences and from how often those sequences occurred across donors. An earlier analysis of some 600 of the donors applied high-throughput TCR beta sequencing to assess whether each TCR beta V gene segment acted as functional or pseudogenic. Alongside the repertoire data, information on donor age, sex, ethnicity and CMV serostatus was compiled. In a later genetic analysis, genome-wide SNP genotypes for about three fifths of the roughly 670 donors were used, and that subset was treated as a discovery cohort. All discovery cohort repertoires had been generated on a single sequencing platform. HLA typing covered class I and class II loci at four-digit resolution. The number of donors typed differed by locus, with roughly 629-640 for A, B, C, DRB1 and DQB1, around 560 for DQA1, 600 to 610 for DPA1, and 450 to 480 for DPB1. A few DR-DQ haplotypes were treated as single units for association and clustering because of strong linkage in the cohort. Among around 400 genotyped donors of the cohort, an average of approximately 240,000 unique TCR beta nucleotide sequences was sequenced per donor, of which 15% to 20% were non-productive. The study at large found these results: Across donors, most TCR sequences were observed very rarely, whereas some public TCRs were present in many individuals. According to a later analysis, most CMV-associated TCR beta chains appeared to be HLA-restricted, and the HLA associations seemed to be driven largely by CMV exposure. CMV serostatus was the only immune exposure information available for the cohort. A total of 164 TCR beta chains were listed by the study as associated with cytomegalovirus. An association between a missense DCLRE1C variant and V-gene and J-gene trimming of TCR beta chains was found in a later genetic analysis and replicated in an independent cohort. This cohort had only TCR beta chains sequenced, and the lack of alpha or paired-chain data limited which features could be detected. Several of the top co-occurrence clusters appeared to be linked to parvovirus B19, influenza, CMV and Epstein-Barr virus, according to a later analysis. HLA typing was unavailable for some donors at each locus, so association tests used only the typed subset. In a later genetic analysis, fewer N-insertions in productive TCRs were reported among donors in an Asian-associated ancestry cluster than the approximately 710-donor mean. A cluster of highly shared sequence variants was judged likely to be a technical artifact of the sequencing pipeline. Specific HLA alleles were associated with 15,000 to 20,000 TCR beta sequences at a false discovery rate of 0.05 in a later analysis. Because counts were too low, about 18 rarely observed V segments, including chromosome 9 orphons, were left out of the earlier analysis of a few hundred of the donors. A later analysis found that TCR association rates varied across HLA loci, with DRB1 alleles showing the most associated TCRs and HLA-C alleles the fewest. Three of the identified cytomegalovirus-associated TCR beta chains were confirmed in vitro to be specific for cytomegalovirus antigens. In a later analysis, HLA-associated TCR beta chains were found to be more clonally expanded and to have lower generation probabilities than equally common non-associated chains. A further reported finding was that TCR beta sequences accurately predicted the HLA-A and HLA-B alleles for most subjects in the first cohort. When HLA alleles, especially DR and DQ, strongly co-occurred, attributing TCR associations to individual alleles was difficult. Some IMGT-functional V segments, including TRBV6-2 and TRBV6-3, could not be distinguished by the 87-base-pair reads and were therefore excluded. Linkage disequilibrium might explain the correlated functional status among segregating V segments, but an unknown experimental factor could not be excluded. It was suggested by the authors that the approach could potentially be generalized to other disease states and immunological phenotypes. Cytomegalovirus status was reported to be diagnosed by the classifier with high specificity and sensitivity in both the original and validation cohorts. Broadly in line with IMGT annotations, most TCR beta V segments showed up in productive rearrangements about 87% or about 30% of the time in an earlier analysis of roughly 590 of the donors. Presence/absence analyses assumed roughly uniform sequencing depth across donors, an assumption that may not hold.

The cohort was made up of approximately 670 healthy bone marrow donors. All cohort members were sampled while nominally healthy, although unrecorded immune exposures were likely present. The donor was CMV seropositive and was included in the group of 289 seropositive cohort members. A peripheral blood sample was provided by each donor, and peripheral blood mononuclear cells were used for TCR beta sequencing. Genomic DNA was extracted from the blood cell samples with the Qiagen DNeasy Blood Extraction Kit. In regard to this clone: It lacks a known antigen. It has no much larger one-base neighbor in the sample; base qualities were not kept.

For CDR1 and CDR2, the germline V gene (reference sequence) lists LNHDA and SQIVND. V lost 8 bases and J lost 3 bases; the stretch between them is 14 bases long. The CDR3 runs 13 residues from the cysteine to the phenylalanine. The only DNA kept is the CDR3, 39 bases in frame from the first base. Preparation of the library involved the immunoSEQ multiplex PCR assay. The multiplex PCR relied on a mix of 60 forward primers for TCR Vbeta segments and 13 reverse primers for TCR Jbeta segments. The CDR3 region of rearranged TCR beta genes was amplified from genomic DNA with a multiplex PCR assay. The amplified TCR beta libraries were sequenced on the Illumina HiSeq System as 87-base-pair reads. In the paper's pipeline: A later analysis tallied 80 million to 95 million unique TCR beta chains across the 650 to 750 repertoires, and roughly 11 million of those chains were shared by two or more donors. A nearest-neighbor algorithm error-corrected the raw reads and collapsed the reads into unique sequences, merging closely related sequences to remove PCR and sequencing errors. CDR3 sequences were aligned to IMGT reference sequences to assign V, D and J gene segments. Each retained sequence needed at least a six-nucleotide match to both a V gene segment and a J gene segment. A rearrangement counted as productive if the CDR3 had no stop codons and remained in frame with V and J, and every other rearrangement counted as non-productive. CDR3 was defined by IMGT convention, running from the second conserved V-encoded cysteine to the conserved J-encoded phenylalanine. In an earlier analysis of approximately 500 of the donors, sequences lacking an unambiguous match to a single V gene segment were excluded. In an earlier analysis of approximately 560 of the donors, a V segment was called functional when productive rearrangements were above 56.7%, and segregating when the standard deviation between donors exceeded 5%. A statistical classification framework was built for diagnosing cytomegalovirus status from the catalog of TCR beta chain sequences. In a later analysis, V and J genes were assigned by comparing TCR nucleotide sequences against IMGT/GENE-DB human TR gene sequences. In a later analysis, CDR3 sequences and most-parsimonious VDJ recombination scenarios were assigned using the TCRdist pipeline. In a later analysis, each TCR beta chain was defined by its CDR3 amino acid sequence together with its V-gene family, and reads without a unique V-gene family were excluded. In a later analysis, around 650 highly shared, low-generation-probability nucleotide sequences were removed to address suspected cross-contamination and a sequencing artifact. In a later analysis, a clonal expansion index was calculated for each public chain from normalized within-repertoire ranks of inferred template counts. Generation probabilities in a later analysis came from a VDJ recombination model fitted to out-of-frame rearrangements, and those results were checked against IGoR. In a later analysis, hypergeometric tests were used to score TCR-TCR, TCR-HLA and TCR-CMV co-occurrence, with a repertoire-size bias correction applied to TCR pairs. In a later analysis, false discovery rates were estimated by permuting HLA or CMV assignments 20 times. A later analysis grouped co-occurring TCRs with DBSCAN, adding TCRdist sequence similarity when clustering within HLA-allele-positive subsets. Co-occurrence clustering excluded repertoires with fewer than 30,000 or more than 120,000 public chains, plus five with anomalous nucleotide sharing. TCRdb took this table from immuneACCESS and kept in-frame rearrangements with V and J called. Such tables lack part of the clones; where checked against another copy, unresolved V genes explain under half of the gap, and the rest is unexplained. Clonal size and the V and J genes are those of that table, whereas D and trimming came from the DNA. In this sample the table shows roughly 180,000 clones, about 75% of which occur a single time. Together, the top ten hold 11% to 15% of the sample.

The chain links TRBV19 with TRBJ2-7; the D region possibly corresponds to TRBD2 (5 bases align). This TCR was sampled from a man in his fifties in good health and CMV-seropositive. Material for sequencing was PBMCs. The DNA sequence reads TGTGCCAGTTCGTTTGGTGAGGGCTACGAGCAGTACTTC. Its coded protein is CASSFGEGYEQYF.